These 19 T cell receptor beta chains were sequenced from one sample in a study of T cell responses to AZD1222 COVID-19 vaccine. Sequencing was performed with immunoSEQ multiplex PCR; in TCRdb, only in-frame clones are kept and a portion is missing. This table holds some 120,000 clones, 65% to 90% found once. The material sequenced was peripheral blood, taken 28 days after the second AZD1222 dose. The receptor source for this set is an adult who received the AZD1222 COVID-19 vaccine.

The chain joins TRBV6-5 to TRBJ2-1; 11 nucleotides match TRBD2. In germline, CDR1 is MNHEY, CDR2 SVGAGI. The CDR3 contains 14 residues. The V gene end was trimmed by 4 bases and the J gene end by 4 bases; junction bases not matched to a gene: 0. In DNA, the CDR3 is TGTGCCAGCAGTTTAGCGGGGGGGTACAATGAGCAGTTCTTC. Its translation: CASSLAGGYNEQFF.

There are a few counts of this clone. CDR3 coding DNA: TGTGCCAGCAGTTATTCCAACAGTTATCAGCCCCAGCATTTT. This sequence encodes CASSYSNSYQPQHF. This chain joins TRBV6-2 or TRBV6-3 and TRBJ1-5; D call uncertain. Deletions cut 3 bases from V and 5 bases from J, with 11 bases between. Per the germline V gene, CDR1 is MNHEY and CDR2 is SVGEGT. The CDR3 is 14 amino acids.

This chain uses TRBV27 with TRBJ1-1, with 7 bases matching TRBD1. This CDR3 has 15 residues. Looked up from germline, CDR1 is MNHEY and CDR2 is SMNVEV (reference sequence). The J segment lost 4 bases and the V segment lost 5 bases, leaving 10 bases of the junction unmatched. CDR3 sequence reads: CASSPDRVLGTEAFF. The DNA for the CDR3 is TGTGCCAGCAGTCCTGACAGGGTTTTGGGCACTGAAGCTTTCTTT.

This clone was seen only a few times. The chain uses TRBV2 and TRBJ1-2, with D hard to call. In germline, CDR1 is SNHLY, CDR2 FYNNEI. Trimming left V 5 bases short and J 4 bases short, with 5 bases between. This CDR3 contains 11 residues. The CDR3 here is CASSRTYGYTF. CDR3 nucleotides: TGTGCCAGCAGTCGTACCTATGGCTACACCTTC.

The CDR3 DNA sequence: TGTGCCAGTAGTATGTACAGGGGATCCTATGGCTACACCTTC. Residues: CASSMYRGSYGYTF. This rearrangement joins TRBV19 to TRBJ1-2; 7 nucleotides agree with TRBD1. CDR1 and CDR2 (germline): LNHDA, SQIVND (reference sequence). The CDR3 covers 14 residues. Trimming at V came to 3 bases and at J to 4 bases, leaving 5 bases not matched to a gene.

A single count supports this clone. The chain couples TRBV6-4 to TRBJ2-6; D is perhaps TRBD2 (6 bases). Trimming cost V 6 bases and J 0 bases, with 18 bases left between them. The CDR3 loop spans 18 amino acids. Germline CDR1 reads MRHNA; CDR2 reads SNTAGT. CDR3 region: CASSIAGTGTSGANVLTF. The CDR3 DNA reads as TGTGCCAGCAGCATCGCGGGGACGGGCACCTCTGGGGCCAACGTCCTGACTTTC.

The J gene is TRBJ1-2, the V gene TRBV7-2, with 7 bases that match TRBD1. Trimming at V came to 5 bases and at J to 8 bases, leaving 14 bases not matched to a gene. Germline lookup yields CDR1 SGHTA and CDR2 FQGNSA. The CDR3 sequence is 15 residues long. CDR3 nucleotide sequence: TGTGCCAGCAGCCCAGGGTCGGGACAGTCTTCGGGCTACACCTTC. Encoded protein: CASSPGSGQSSGYTF.

DNA of the CDR3: TGTGCCAGCAGCCAGGGGTCGATATCAGATACGCAGTATTTT. This encodes CASSQGSISDTQYF. The rearrangement uses TRBV3-1 (or the pseudogene TRBV3-2) and TRBJ2-3; no definite D call. V was clipped by 3 bases and J by 4 bases, with 11 bases between them. In germline, CDR1 is LGHDT, CDR2 YNNKEL (reference sequence). The length of the CDR3 is 14 residues.

The rearrangement links TRBV18 to TRBJ1-1; tentatively, D is TRBD1 (5 bases). The germline V gene has CDR1 KGHSH and CDR2 LQKENI. Trimming took off 0 bases at V and 2 bases at J, with 13 bases between the two ends. This CDR3 comprises 16 residues. The CDR3 region is CASSPPGTRRNTEAFF. CDR3 sequence (DNA): TGTGCCAGCTCACCACCAGGGACCCGACGAAACACTGAAGCTTTCTTT.

CDR3 DNA: TGCGCCAGTTATAGCGGGGGGGCTGAAGATACGCAGTATTTT. Translated: CASYSGGAEDTQYF. The chain combines TRBV5-1 with TRBJ2-3, with TRBD2 identical over 11 bases. V shed 8 bases, J shed 5 bases, and the junction held 7 bases outside the gene matches. Germline-derived CDR1 and CDR2 are SGHRS and YFSETQ. This CDR3 has 14 amino acids.

The chain recombines TRBV7-9 with TRBJ1-1, with no clear D. Germline V gives CDR1 SEHNR, CDR2 FQNEAQ (reference sequence). The ends were cut back, 5 bases at V and 4 bases at J, with 14 bases in the middle. This CDR3 contains 14 residues. CDR3 sequence: CASSPVLEGTEAFF. Written as DNA, the CDR3 is TGTGCCAGCAGCCCTGTATTAGAGGGCACTGAAGCTTTCTTT. The full variable domain, completed using reference TRBV7-9 and TRBJ1-1, is DTGVSQNPRHKITKRGQNVTFRCDPISEHNRLYWYRQTLGQGPEFLTYFQNEAQLEKSRLLSDRFSAERPKGSFSTLEIQRTEQGDSAMYLCASSPVLEGTEAFFGQGTRLTVV.

The V call is TRBV7-8, the J call TRBJ1-4; D unresolved. Trimming removed 5 bases from V and 9 bases from J, with 10 bases in between. Germline assignment: CDR1 SGHVS and CDR2 FQNEAQ. The CDR3 is made up of 12 amino acids. CDR3 nucleotides: TGTGCCAGCAGCCCCCGGAGGCAAAAACTGTTTTTT. Its protein is CASSPRRQKLFF.

This chain connects TRBV2 to TRBJ1-5; D may be TRBD1 (6 bases). Per germline, CDR1 SNHLY and CDR2 FYNNEI. This CDR3 region has 17 residues. Trimming took off 2 bases at V and 0 bases at J, with 14 bases between the two ends. The CDR3 region has the DNA TGTGCCAGCAGTGAACCATTACAGGGATATAGCAATCAGCCCCAGCATTTT. Translated, it gives CASSEPLQGYSNQPQHF.

The gene calls are TRBV6-6 and TRBJ1-4, with a possible D match to TRBD1 (5 bases). CDR3 size: 13 residues. With 2 bases removed from V and 8 bases from J, the gap between germline ends came to 9 bases. Germline V lookup: CDR1 MNHNY, CDR2 SVGAGI (reference sequence). This CDR3 reads CASSYQGGEKLFF. Written as DNA, the CDR3 is TGTGCCAGCAGTTACCAGGGTGGCGAAAAACTGTTTTTT.

The gene calls are TRBV7-2 and TRBJ1-4, with a weak D call TRBD1 (5 bases). This CDR3 contains 13 residues. The V gene lost 5 bases and the J gene lost 5 bases, with 9 bases spanning the gap. In germline, CDR1 is SGHTA, CDR2 FQGNSA. The chain's CDR3 is CASSLRQNEKLFF. The CDR3 nucleotides read TGTGCCAGCAGCCTTCGACAGAATGAAAAACTGTTTTTT.

This clone was observed a handful of times. The gene calls are TRBV7-2 and TRBJ2-3; no clear D. The V end was cut by 7 bases, the J end by 2 bases, with 19 bases between. The CDR3 covers 16 residues. Germline lookup yields CDR1 SGHTA and CDR2 FQGNSA. CDR3 nucleotides: TGTGCCAGCACCCCAACCGGCCTAACCCACACAGATACGCAGTATTTT. Protein sequence: CASTPTGLTHTDTQYF.

The chain carries TRBV12-3 or TRBV12-4 and TRBJ1-2, with TRBD1 as a possible D gene (5 bases). The CDR3 is made up of 13 amino acids. V lost 4 bases to trimming and J lost 1 base, with 7 bases between them. The CDR3 DNA follows: TGTGCCAGCAGTTGGCAGGGTAACTATGGCTACACCTTC. Amino acids: CASSWQGNYGYTF.

This chain connects TRBV19 to TRBJ1-6, with D unresolved. The germline CDR1 and CDR2 sequences are LNHDA and SQIVND (reference sequence). V gave up 3 bases and J gave up 4 bases, with 10 bases separating them. The CDR3 sequence is 15 residues long. The CDR3 loop is CASSISGFYNSPLHF. Written as DNA, the CDR3 is TGTGCCAGTAGTATCTCAGGATTTTATAATTCACCCCTCCACTTT.

Details on this clone: The junction and the germline gene differ at one end; a read error may be behind it. The chain joins TRBV27 to TRBJ2-7, with D maybe TRBD2 (6 bases). Germline V gene sequence: CDR1 MNHEY, CDR2 SMNVEV (reference sequence). The CDR3 totals 15 residues. In DNA, the CDR3 is TGTGCCAGCAGTTTCCTCCGGGACTCGACCTACGGGCAGTACTTC. Amino acid sequence: CASSFLRDSTYGQYF.